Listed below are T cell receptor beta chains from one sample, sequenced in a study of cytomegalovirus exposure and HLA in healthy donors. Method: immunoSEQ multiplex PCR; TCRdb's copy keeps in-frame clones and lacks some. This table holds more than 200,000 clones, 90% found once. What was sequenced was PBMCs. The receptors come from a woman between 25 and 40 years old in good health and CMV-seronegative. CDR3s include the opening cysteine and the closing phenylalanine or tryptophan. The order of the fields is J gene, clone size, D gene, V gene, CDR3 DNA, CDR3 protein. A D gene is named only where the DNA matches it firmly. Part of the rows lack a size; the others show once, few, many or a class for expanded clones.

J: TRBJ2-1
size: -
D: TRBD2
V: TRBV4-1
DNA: TGCGCCAGCAGCCAAATAGCGGGAGGGAATCCTTTCTACAATGAGCAGTTCTTC
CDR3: CASSQIAGGNPFYNEQFF

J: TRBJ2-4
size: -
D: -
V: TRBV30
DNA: TGTGCCTGGAGTGGGAGCTTGGGTCTAGCCAAAAACATTCAGTACTTC
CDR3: CAWSGSLGLAKNIQYF

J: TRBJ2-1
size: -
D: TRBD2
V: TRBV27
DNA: TGTGCCAGCAGTTTGGTCCGCGGGACTAGATTCGTCAATGAGCAGTTCTTC
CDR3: CASSLVRGTRFVNEQFF

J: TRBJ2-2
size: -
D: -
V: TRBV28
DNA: TGTGCCAGCAGCGGAGCCTCGAGCACCGGGGAGCTGTTTTTT
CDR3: CASSGASSTGELFF

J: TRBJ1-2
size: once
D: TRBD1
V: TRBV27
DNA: TGTGCCAGCAGGGGACAGGGGGGTCCCTATGGCTACACCTTC
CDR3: CASRGQGGPYGYTF

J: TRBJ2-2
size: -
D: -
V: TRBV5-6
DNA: TGTGCCAGCAGCTGGGTGGGGAACACCGGGGAGCTGTTTTTT
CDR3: CASSWVGNTGELFF

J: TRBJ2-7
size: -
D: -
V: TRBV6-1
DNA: TGTGCCAGCTTTTCCAGTGGACTTCCCTACGAGCAGTACTTC
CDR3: CASFSSGLPYEQYF

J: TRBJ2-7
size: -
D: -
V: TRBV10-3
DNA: TGTGCCATCAGTCTAACGACCTACGAGCAGTACTTC
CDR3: CAISLTTYEQYF

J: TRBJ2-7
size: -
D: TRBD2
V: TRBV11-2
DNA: TGTGCCAGCAGCGGGACCAGCGGGAGGGCCTCCACGGGCTACGAGCAGTACTTC
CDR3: CASSGTSGRASTGYEQYF

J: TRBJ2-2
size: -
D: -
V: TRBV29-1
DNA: TGCAGCACGGCGGGTGGCACCGGGGAGCTGTTTTTT
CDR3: CSTAGGTGELFF

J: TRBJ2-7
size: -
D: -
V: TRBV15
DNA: TGTGCCACCAGCCCCTCAGGGACACTCGGGTACGAGCAGTACTTC
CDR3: CATSPSGTLGYEQYF

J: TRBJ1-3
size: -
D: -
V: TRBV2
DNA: TGTGCCAGCAGTGACAGTTTCGGAAACACCATATATTTT
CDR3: CASSDSFGNTIYF

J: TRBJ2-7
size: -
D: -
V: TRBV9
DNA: TGTGCCAGCAGCGTAGAGGGGCAGGGAAGGAACGAGCAGTACTTC
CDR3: CASSVEGQGRNEQYF

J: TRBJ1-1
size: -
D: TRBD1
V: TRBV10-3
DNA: TGTGCCATCAGCGACAGGGAGAACACTGAAGCTTTCTTT
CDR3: CAISDRENTEAFF

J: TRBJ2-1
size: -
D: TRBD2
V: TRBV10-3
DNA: TGTGCCATCACCCCTCTAGCGGGAGGTTCCAATGAGCAGTTCTTC
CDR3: CAITPLAGGSNEQFF

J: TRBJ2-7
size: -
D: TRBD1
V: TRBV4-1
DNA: TGCGCCAGCAGCCTACCCACCCAGGGGGCTAAGGGGGAGCAGTACTTC
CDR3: CASSLPTQGAKGEQYF

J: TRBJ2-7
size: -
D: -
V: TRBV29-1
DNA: TGCAGCGCTTCCGGGACTGAAGCTGGGGAGCAGTACTTC
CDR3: CSASGTEAGEQYF

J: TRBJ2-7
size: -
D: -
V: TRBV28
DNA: TGTGCCAGACCGGTGGTGACAGACTTCTCCTACGAGCAGTACTTC
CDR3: CARPVVTDFSYEQYF

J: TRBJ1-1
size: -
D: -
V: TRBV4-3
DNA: TGCGCCAGCAGCCAAGTACAGGGAAGCGACACTGAAGCTTTCTTT
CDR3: CASSQVQGSDTEAFF

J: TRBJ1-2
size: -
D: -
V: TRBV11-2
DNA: TGTGCCAGCAGCTTAGGGTACGGCAACTATGGCTACACCTTC
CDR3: CASSLGYGNYGYTF

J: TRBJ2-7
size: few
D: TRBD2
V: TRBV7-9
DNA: TGTGCCAGCAGTTCGACTAGCGGGAGGGCCCGGTACGAGCAGTACTTC
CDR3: CASSSTSGRARYEQYF

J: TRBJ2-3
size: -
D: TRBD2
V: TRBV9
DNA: TGTGCCAGCAGCACTAGCGGGGCGGGCCCAGATACGCAGTATTTT
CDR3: CASSTSGAGPDTQYF

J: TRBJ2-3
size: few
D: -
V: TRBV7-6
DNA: TGTGCCAGCAGCTTAGAGATTAGCACAGATACGCAGTATTTT
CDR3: CASSLEISTDTQYF

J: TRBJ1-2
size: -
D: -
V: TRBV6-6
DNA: TGTGCCAGCAGACCCCGGGAGAGCTATGGCTACACCTTC
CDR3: CASRPRESYGYTF

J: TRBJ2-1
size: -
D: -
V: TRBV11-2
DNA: TGTGCCAGCAGCCCCCGTTGGGATAGCGGAAAATACAATGAGCAGTTCTTC
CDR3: CASSPRWDSGKYNEQFF

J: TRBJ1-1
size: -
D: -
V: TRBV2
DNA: TGTGCCAGCAGTGAAGCGCTTGGGGGAACTGAAGCTTTCTTT
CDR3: CASSEALGGTEAFF

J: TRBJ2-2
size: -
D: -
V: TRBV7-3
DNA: TGTGCCAGCAGCTTGGGGGACACCGGGGAGCTGTTTTTT
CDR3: CASSLGDTGELFF

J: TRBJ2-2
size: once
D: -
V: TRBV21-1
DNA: TGTGCCAGCAGCAAAGCCGGGTTGTGGACAGAACTAGCGGGAGGGGTCGGCACCGGGGAGCTGTTTTTT
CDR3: CASSKAGLWTELAGGVGTGELFF

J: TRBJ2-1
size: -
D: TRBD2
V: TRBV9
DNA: TGTGCCAGCAGCGACCCGACTAGCGGGAGCTCCTACAATGAGCAGTTCTTC
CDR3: CASSDPTSGSSYNEQFF

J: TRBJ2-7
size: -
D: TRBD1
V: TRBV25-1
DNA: TGTGCCAGCAGTGAACAGGGGGAAAACGAGCAGTACTTC
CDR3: CASSEQGENEQYF

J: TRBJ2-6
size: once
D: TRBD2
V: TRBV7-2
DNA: TGTGCCAGCAGCTTAGAGGGGAGGGCTGGGGCCAACGTCCTGACTTTC
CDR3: CASSLEGRAGANVLTF

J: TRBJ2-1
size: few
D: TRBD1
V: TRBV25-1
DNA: TGTGCCAGCAGTGACAGGTCCGGGACAGGGCCGACCTACAATGAGCAGTTCTTC
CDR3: CASSDRSGTGPTYNEQFF

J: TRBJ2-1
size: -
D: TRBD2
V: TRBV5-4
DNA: TGTGCCAGCAGCGCCGGGAGGGCCTACAATGAGCAGTTCTTC
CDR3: CASSAGRAYNEQFF

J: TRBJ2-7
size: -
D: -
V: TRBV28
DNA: TGTGCCAGCACCCTCACCCCCTACGAGCAGTACTTC
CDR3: CASTLTPYEQYF

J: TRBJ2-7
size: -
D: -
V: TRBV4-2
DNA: TGTGCCAGCAGCCAAGACAGAGCCTACGAGCAGTACTTC
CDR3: CASSQDRAYEQYF

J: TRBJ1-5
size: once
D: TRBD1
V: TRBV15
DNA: TGTGCCACCAGCAGGGACAGGGTCCAGCCCCAGCATTTT
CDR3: CATSRDRVQPQHF

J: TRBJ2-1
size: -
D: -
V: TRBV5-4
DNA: TGTGCCAGCAGCTTGTGGGGGCCCGACAGGTCAAGGGAGCAGTTCTTC
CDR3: CASSLWGPDRSREQFF

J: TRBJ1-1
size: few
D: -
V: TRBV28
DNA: TGTGCCAGCAGATTACGGGGGAACACTGAAGCTTTCTTT
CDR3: CASRLRGNTEAFF

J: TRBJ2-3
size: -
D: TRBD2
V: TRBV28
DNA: TGTGCCAGCAGCCCCCTAGCGGGAGGAACAGATACGCAGTATTTT
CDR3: CASSPLAGGTDTQYF

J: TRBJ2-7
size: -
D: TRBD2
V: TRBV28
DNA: TGTGCCAGCAGTGTAGCGGGAGGCTCCTACGAGCAGTACTTC
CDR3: CASSVAGGSYEQYF

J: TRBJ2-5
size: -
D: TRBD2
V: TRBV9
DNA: TGTGCCAGCAGCCGTGGAACTAGCGGGAGTGTAGAGACCCAGTACTTC
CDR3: CASSRGTSGSVETQYF

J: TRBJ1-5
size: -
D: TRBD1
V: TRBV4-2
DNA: TGTGCCAGCAGCCAAGATATGGACAGGTTTAGCAATCAGCCCCAGCATTTT
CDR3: CASSQDMDRFSNQPQHF

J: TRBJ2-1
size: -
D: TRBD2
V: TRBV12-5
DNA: TGTGCTAGTGGTTTGATAGCCAGAATCGGGACTAGCGGGAGGGATGAGCAGTTCTTC
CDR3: CASGLIARIGTSGRDEQFF

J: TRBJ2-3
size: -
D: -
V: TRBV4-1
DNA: TGCGCCAGCAGGGACAGCTTGCGAGATACGCAGTATTTT
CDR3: CASRDSLRDTQYF

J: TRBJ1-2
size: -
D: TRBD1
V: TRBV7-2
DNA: TGTGCCAGCAGCTTACGGGACAGGGTTAACTATGGCTACACCTTC
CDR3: CASSLRDRVNYGYTF

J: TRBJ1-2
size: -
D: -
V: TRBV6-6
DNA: TGTGCCACCCAGACAGTGAATGAGAAGTATGGCTACACCTTC
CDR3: CATQTVNEKYGYTF

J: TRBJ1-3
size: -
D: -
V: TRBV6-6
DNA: TGTGCCAGCTCCCGGGGAGACACCATATATTTT
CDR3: CASSRGDTIYF

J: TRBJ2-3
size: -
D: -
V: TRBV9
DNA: TGTGCCAGCAGCGTGTCTAGCAGAGATACGCAGTATTTT
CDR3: CASSVSSRDTQYF

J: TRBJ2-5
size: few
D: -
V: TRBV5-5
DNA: TGTGCCAGCAGCTTGGGGGCAAAGACCCAGTACTTC
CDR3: CASSLGAKTQYF

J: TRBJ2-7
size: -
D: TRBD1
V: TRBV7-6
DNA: TGTGCCAGCAGCTTAGGTCGTCCTGGGACAGGGGGCGTCAAGCAGTACTTC
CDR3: CASSLGRPGTGGVKQYF

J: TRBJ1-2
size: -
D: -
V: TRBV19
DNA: TGTGCCAGTAGTATAGATCTCCTACCTGATGGCTACACCTTC
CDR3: CASSIDLLPDGYTF

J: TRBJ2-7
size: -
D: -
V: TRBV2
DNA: TGTGCCAGCAGTGTGATAGCGGGCCGGACAGATTTTTCCTACGAGCAGTACTTC
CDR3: CASSVIAGRTDFSYEQYF

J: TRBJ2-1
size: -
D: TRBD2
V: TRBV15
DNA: TGTGCCACCACCTCCGGGACTAGCGGCTCCTACAATGAGCAGTTCTTC
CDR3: CATTSGTSGSYNEQFF

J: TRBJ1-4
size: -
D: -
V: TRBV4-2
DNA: TGTGCCAGCAGCCAAGATGGGGGGCTGGGTGAAAAACTGTTTTTT
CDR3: CASSQDGGLGEKLFF

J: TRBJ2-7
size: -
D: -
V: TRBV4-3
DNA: TGCGCCAGCAGCCAAGATGCCCTCTACAGACCCTCCTACGAGCAGTACTTC
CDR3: CASSQDALYRPSYEQYF

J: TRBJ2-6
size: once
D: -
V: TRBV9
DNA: TGTGCCAGCAGCGCCCCTCGGGGGCTGGGTGGGGCCAACGTCCTGACTTTC
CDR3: CASSAPRGLGGANVLTF

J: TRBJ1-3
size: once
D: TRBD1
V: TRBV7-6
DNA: TGTGCCAGCAGCCGGACAGGGCCTGGAAACACCATATATTTT
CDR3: CASSRTGPGNTIYF

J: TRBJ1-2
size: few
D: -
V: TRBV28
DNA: TGTGCCAGCAGCCTGCCTGTTCCCTATGGCTACACCTTC
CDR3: CASSLPVPYGYTF